Reported below is one T cell receptor (beta chain). Its matching antigen is unknown. With 60 Vbeta and 13 Jbeta primers, the PCR was carried out. The method was immunoSEQ multiplex PCR; TCRdb's version includes in-frame clones alone and lacks a portion of them. This sample's table reports some 75,000 clones. Germline CDR1 SQVTM, CDR2 ANQGSEA. After removal of 1 base from V and 4 bases from J, the junction contained 12 bases not matched to a gene. This CDR3 has 16 amino acids. The data belong to a study of cytomegalovirus exposure and HLA in healthy donors. Findings of the study overall: HLA alleles showed associations with around 15,000 TCR beta sequences in a later analysis, at a 0.05 false discovery rate.

This rearrangement joins TRBV29-1 to TRBJ2-7; 8 bases are shared with TRBD1. The clonotype comes from a female donor in good health and CMV-seropositive. Input material: PBMCs. This CDR3 is CSVEGGQGARTYEQYF. DNA for the CDR3: TGCAGCGTTGAAGGGGGGCAGGGGGCAAGAACGTACGAGCAGTACTTC.